Shown below are 16 T cell receptor beta chains from a single sample sequenced in a study of beta chain features in type 1 diabetes (dated by TCRdb to the late 2010s). The full study reports these points: In all four CD4+ subsets, TCRB CDR3 length was moderately but significantly shorter in type 1 diabetes patients.

Library preparation employed the immunoSEQ multiplex PCR assay. The entire isolated RNA was reverse transcribed using the High Capacity cDNA Reverse Transcription Kit, and thus expressed TCRB transcripts were sequenced. TCRdb's version of the immuneACCESS table is confined to in-frame rearrangements and falls short of the full clone set. An unresolved V gene accounts for under half of the shortfall where checked; the remainder is of unknown origin. The sample profile shows some 290,000 clones; around 22% of them were found once. The ten largest clones represent approximately 0.011% of the sample. These TCRs are of unknown antigen specificity. The specimen was naive CD4+ T cells from blood. The meaning of the sample's cell subset or site label: true naive CD4+ T cells. These TCRs come from a woman between 25 and 40 years old with type 1 diabetes.

The genes are TRBV11-3 and TRBJ2-7, with TRBD1 as a possible D gene (6 bases). The V end lost 6 bases, the J end lost 3 bases, and 27 bases lay between the germline ends. This CDR3 region has 18 residues. In germline, CDR1 is SGHNT, CDR2 YENEEA. The CDR3 loop is CASRLTARGTVLDYEQYF. The CDR3 DNA reads TGTGCCAGCAGGTTAACGGCAAGGGGGACGGTACTTGACTACGAGCAGTACTTC.

The chain recombines TRBV19 with TRBJ1-3; 9 nucleotides align to TRBD1. The germline V gene has CDR1 LNHDA and CDR2 SQIVND (reference sequence). V shed 5 bases and J 3 bases; nucleotides not matched to a gene: 5. This CDR3 contains 15 residues. CDR3 coding DNA: TGTGCCAGTAGTCCCCAGACAGGGGGTGGAAACACCATATATTTT. The encoded protein is CASSPQTGGGNTIYF.

The chain joins TRBV5-1 to TRBJ2-1; D is perhaps TRBD2 (7 bases). Trimming left V 1 base short and J 9 bases short, with 20 bases between. Germline lookup yields CDR1 SGHRS and CDR2 YFSETQ. The CDR3 sequence is 16 residues long. DNA for the CDR3: TGCGCCAGCAGCTTGCTTACGGGGGGCGCAGAGGGTGAGCAGTTCTTC. This translates into CASSLLTGGAEGEQFF.

The V and J genes are TRBV5-1 and TRBJ2-1; the D gene is possibly TRBD1 (5 bases). The CDR3 runs to 12 residues. The V end was cut by 4 bases, the J end by 4 bases, with 6 bases between. Germline-derived CDR1 and CDR2 are SGHRS and YFSETQ. The CDR3 nucleotides read TGCGCCAGCAGCCGACAGTACAATGAGCAGTTCTTC. Amino acid sequence: CASSRQYNEQFF.

The rearrangement uses TRBV30 and TRBJ1-3, with D maybe TRBD1 (6 bases). Germline V CDR1 and CDR2: GTSNPN, SVGIG (reference sequence). The CDR3 runs 16 residues. V lost 2 bases and J lost 0, with 14 bases in between. CDR3 sequence: CAWSRGTLSSGNTIYF. CDR3 nucleotides: TGTGCCTGGAGTAGGGGGACACTGAGCTCTGGAAACACCATATATTTT.

The chain carries TRBV29-1 and TRBJ1-2; tentatively, D is TRBD1 (6 bases). The CDR3 covers 15 residues. Trimming shortened V by 1 base and J by 0 bases, and 12 bases separated the two germline ends. Germline CDR1 is SQVTM and CDR2 is ANQGSEA. In DNA form, the CDR3 reads TGCAGCGTTGAAGGGGGGCGACCCACTAACTATGGCTACACCTTC. Translating it yields CSVEGGRPTNYGYTF.

The gene calls are TRBV9 and TRBJ2-5; 8 bases line up with TRBD2. Germline V gene lookup returns CDR1 SGDLS and CDR2 YYNGEE. This CDR3 has 15 residues. V shed 4 bases and J 5 bases; nucleotides not matched to a gene: 10. CDR3 nucleotides: TGTGCCAGCAGCCCAGCCGGGGGGGGCGGGGAGACCCAGTACTTC. Its translation is CASSPAGGGGETQYF.

A remark on this clone: This sample includes further DNA sequences coding for the same CDR3. The rearrangement links TRBV9 to TRBJ2-3; D not certain. The V gene's germline CDR1 is SGDLS and CDR2 YYNGEE. CDR3 length: 14 amino acids. V lost 1 base to trimming and J lost 1 base, with 7 bases between them. The CDR3: CASSVRQGTDTQYF. CDR3 DNA: TGTGCCAGCAGCGTAAGGCAGGGCACAGATACGCAGTATTTT.

This clone was counted a few times. The rearrangement uses TRBV30 and TRBJ1-2; TRBD1 might be the D (6 bases). CDR1 and CDR2 (germline): GTSNPN, SVGIG (reference sequence). The CDR3 sequence is 16 residues long. Trimming removed 2 bases at V and 2 bases at J, with 18 bases between. For the CDR3, the DNA is TGTGCCTGGAGTCGGCGGGGGGCTAACAGAAACTATGGCTACACCTTC. Translation gives CAWSRRGANRNYGYTF. Full variable domain (outside the CDR3, taken from reference TRBV30 and TRBJ1-2): SQTIHQWPATLVQPVGSPLSLECTVEGTSNPNLYWYRQAAGRGLQLLFYSVGIGQISSEVPQNLSASRPQDRQFILSSKKLLLSDSGFYLCAWSRRGANRNYGYTFGSGTRLTVV.

This clone has only one observation. J is TRBJ1-5 and V is TRBV28, with a tentative D call TRBD1 (5 bases). The V end lost 3 bases, the J end lost 4 bases, and 13 bases lay between the germline ends. Germline loops: CDR1 MDHEN, CDR2 SYDVKM. The CDR3 runs 15 residues. The CDR3 coding sequence is TGTGCCAGCAGTTTTGGCAGGGCAGATAATCAGCCCCAGCATTTT. Translating gives CASSFGRADNQPQHF.

The J gene is TRBJ1-1, the V gene TRBV30; D remains unclear. The CDR3 contains 14 residues. The V end lost 1 base, the J end lost 4 bases, and 13 bases lay between the germline ends. From germline, CDR1 is GTSNPN and CDR2 SVGIG (reference sequence). This chain's CDR3 is CAWSALDVGTEAFF. CDR3 sequence (DNA): TGTGCCTGGAGTGCTCTAGACGTTGGCACTGAAGCTTTCTTT. Full variable domain (remainder filled in from reference TRBV30 and TRBJ1-1): SQTIHQWPATLVQPVGSPLSLECTVEGTSNPNLYWYRQAAGRGLQLLFYSVGIGQISSEVPQNLSASRPQDRQFILSSKKLLLSDSGFYLCAWSALDVGTEAFFGQGTRLTVV.

J is TRBJ2-3 and V is TRBV27; 8 nucleotides line up with TRBD1. This CDR3 contains 14 residues. The V and J ends lost 3 bases and 2 bases, in that order; junction bases with no gene match: 1. In germline, CDR1 is MNHEY, CDR2 SMNVEV (reference sequence). The DNA of the CDR3 is TGTGCCAGCAGTTTGGGACAGGCCACAGATACGCAGTATTTT. It yields the protein CASSLGQATDTQYF.

The chain is built from TRBV29-1 and TRBJ2-1, with 9 bases identical to TRBD2. J lost 4 bases, V lost 8 bases, and 9 bases had no gene match. Germline CDR1 and CDR2: SQVTM and ANQGSEA. CDR3 length: 14 amino acids. The CDR3 DNA sequence: TGCAGCCCTGTGGTTAGCGGGAGATACAATGAGCAGTTCTTC. Encoded protein: CSPVVSGRYNEQFF.

This clone was recorded a few times. The chain uses TRBV7-9 and TRBJ2-1, with 9 bases matching TRBD2. Per the germline V gene, CDR1 is SEHNR and CDR2 is FQNEAQ (reference sequence). The CDR3 is made up of 17 amino acids. Trimming at V came to 5 bases and at J to 0 bases, leaving 8 bases not matched to a gene. The CDR3 region has the DNA TGTGCCAGCAGCCCCCGGACTAGCGCTAGCTCCTACAATGAGCAGTTCTTC. Residues: CASSPRTSASSYNEQFF.

The chain combines TRBV6-6 with TRBJ2-1; 9 bases align to TRBD1. The CDR3 is 14 amino acids. Germline lookup yields CDR1 MNHNY and CDR2 SVGAGI (reference sequence). Trimming cost V 6 bases and J 5 bases; bases outside gene matches: 5. CDR3 bases: TGTGCCAGCAGCTACCGGGACAGGGACAATGAGCAGTTCTTC. Translating gives CASSYRDRDNEQFF.

The table lists this clone with a few counts. The chain links TRBV29-1 to TRBJ2-7; TRBD1 aligns across 8 bases. The CDR3 is 13 residues long. Germline V CDR1 and CDR2: SQVTM, ANQGSEA. Trimming took 6 bases from V and 5 from J; bases not matched to a gene: 9. The CDR3 here is CSVGQDRPNEQYF. As DNA, the CDR3 is TGCAGCGTGGGACAGGACCGGCCTAACGAGCAGTACTTC.